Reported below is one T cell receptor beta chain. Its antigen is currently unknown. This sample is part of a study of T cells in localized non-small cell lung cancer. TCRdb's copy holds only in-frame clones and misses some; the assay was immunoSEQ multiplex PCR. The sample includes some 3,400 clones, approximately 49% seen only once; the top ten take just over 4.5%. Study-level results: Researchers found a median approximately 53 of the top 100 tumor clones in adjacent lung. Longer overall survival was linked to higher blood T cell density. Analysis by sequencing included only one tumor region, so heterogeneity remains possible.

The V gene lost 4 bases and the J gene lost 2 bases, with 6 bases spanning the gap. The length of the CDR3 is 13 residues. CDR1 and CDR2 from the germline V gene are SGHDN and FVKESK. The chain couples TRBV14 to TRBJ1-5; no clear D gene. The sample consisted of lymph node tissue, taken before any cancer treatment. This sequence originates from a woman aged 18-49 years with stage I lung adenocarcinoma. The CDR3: CASSLTGNQPQHF. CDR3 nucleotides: TGTGCCAGCAGCCTTACAGGCAATCAGCCCCAGCATTTT.